Described below is a single T cell receptor (beta chain) sequence and its context. Antigen specificity is unknown. These data belong to a study of CXCR3-negative and CXCR3-positive naive CD8 T cells. This CDR3 has 16 residues. Germline CDR1 reads SGHAT; CDR2 reads FQNNGV. Study-wide results and caveats: With CXCR3 expression partially decreased after cryopreservation, most assays relied on fresh PBMCs. Against CXCR3-negative naive cells, CXCR3-positive naive cells showed more hydrophobic TRB CDR3s.

5' RACE that incorporated UMI labels was used to prepare the TRB cDNA libraries. TCRdb re-called the 5' RACE reads and catalogs CDR3 proteins one per entry, DNA excluded. This table holds 140,000 to 150,000 distinct CDR3 sequences. Every CD8+ T cell subset underwent triplicate sorting at about 300,000 cells apiece. Naive CD8+ T cells carried a CD45RO-CCR7+CD27+CD95- phenotype. Sequenced: naive CXCR3+ CD8+ T cells from blood. Subset indicated: CD45RO-CCR7+CD27+CD95- naive CD8+ T cells expressing CXCR3 (TNR3+). This clonotype was obtained from a human donor in good health. Some clones in this sample may be carry-over from other donors' samples. The chain has TRBV11-2 and TRBJ2-1; as DNA is missing, the TRBD2 call by TCRdb cannot be tested. The CDR3: CASSLVMKREAFEQFF. Combining the CDR3 with reference TRBV11-2 and TRBJ2-1 gives the whole variable domain EAGVAQSPRYKIIEKRQSVAFWCNPISGHATLYWYQQILGQGPKLLIQFQNNGVVDDSQLPKDRFSAERLKGVDSTLKIQPAKLEDSAVYLCASSLVMKREAFEQFFGPGTRLTVL.